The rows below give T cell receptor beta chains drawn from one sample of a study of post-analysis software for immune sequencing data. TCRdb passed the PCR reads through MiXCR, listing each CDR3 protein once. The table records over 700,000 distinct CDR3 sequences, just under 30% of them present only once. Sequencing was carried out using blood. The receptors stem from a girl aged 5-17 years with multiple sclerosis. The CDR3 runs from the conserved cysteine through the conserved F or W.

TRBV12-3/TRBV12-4	CASSLDRGLSEQYF
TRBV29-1	CSVRQTYTYEQYF
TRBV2	CASSEEGGPETQYF
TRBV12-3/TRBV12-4	CASSLTQGTGYTF
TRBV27	CASSSSGRVETQYF
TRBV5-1	CASTDRDSARETQYF
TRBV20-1	CSARDTNQETQYF
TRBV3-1	CASSQSRQGLGYTF
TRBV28	CATPRQGNSGASVLTF
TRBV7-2	CASSSAGVGLSEAFF